This TCR beta chain was recovered during a study of control samples from healthy donors and cancer patients. Some clones are missing from TCRdb's copy, which holds only in-frame ones; the method was immunoSEQ multiplex PCR. The sample includes approximately 170,000 clones, 92% of them seen just once. V was trimmed by 5 bases and J by 4 bases, leaving 15 bases between them. From germline, CDR1 is SGHTA and CDR2 FQGTGA. The CDR3 has 15 amino acids. This clone showed up just a few times. The receptor comes from a woman under 40 in good health. This chain links TRBV7-3 with TRBJ1-5; perhaps TRBD1 as D (5 bases). Sequencing was done on a sample of blood. CDR3 amino acids: CASSQLPGQNQPQHF. CDR3 nucleotide sequence: TGTGCCAGCAGCCAACTCCCCGGACAAAATCAGCCCCAGCATTTT.